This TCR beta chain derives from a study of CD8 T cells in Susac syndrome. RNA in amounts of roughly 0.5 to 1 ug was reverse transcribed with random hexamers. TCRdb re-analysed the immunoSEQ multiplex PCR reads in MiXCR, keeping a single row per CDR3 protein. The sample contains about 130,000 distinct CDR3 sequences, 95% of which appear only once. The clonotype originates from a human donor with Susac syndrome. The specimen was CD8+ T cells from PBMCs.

The CDR3: CASSWVGNTEAFF. CDR3 coding DNA: TGTGCCAGCAGCTGGGTGGGGAACACTGAAGCTTTCTTT. The chain has TRBV13 and TRBJ1-1; D gene uncertain. This CDR3 is 13 amino acids long. Germline values: CDR1 PRHDT, CDR2 FYEKMQ (reference sequence). V gave up 4 bases and J gave up 1 base, with 7 bases separating them.